These 22 T cell receptor beta chains share one sample of origin, sequenced in a study of PD-L1 blockade in urothelial cancer. TCRdb keeps only in-frame clones here, not all; method: immunoSEQ multiplex PCR. The repertoire consists of 55,000 to 85,000 clones, with around nine tenths occurring once and the leading ten covering 3% to 4%. The sequencing here drew on PBMCs, taken around atezolizumab (anti-PD-L1) treatment. The receptors originated from a man in his fifties or sixties with urothelial cancer.

This clone appeared a few times. The CDR3 sequence is CASSYQGGTEAFF. The CDR3 DNA reads as TGTGCCAGCAGTTACCAGGGTGGCACTGAAGCTTTCTTT. The chain has TRBV6-6 and TRBJ1-1; TRBD1 is a possible D gene (5 bases). Germline assignment: CDR1 MNHNY and CDR2 SVGAGI (reference sequence). CDR3 length: 13 amino acids. The ends were cut back, 2 bases at V and 4 bases at J, with 8 bases in the middle.

This chain connects TRBV5-1 to TRBJ2-3; 9 positions match TRBD1. Trimming removed 4 bases from V and 0 bases from J; junction bases left unmatched: 6. This CDR3 spans 16 amino acids. Germline V CDR1 and CDR2: SGHRS, YFSETQ. CDR3 DNA: TGCGCCAGCAGCCCACGGACAGGGGTGAGCACAGATACGCAGTATTTT. Protein product: CASSPRTGVSTDTQYF.

The J gene is TRBJ1-5, the V gene TRBV6-1; D is perhaps TRBD1 (5 bases). Trimming took off 6 bases at V and 7 bases at J, with 16 bases between the two ends. This CDR3 contains 14 residues. CDR1 and CDR2 (germline): MNHNS, SASEGT. The CDR3 here is CASSAGTFKQPQHF. The CDR3 DNA follows: TGTGCCAGCAGCGCGGGGACGTTTAAACAGCCCCAGCATTTT.

The chain employs TRBV4-1 and TRBJ2-7, with a weak D call TRBD1 (5 bases). Trimming took 1 base from V and 0 from J, leaving 13 bases between them. The germline gives CDR1 MGHRA, CDR2 YSYEKL. The CDR3 extends over 16 amino acids. The CDR3 loop reads CASSQGTTRVSYEQYF. CDR3 DNA sequence: TGCGCCAGCAGCCAAGGAACCACCAGGGTCTCCTACGAGCAGTACTTC.

This chain uses TRBV2 with TRBJ1-2, with D perhaps TRBD1 (6 bases). The germline CDR1 and CDR2 sequences are SNHLY and FYNNEI. V lost 4 bases and J lost 7, with 19 bases in between. The CDR3 is 15 residues long. The CDR3 nucleotides are TGTGCCAGCAGTGCCCCCCAAGGACAGTTCCGTGGCTACACCTTC. Its protein is CASSAPQGQFRGYTF.

The CDR3: CASSQEYSGHRGGAFTDTQYF. The CDR3 nucleotides read TGCGCCAGCAGCCAAGAATATTCAGGTCACCGCGGGGGGGCCTTTACAGATACGCAGTATTTT. The V gene is TRBV4-1, the J gene TRBJ2-3, with 9 bases matching TRBD2. The germline gives CDR1 MGHRA, CDR2 YSYEKL. V trimming: 0 bases; J trimming: 3 bases; junction bases outside the gene matches: 19. The CDR3 contains 21 residues.

The V call is TRBV2, the J call TRBJ2-7, with 10 positions matching TRBD1. This CDR3 has 13 residues. V was pared by 6 bases and J by 4 bases, with 3 bases of the junction left unmatched. Germline assignment: CDR1 SNHLY and CDR2 FYNNEI. The CDR3 loop reads CASRTGGIYEQYF. The CDR3 coding sequence is TGTGCCAGCAGGACAGGGGGCATATACGAGCAGTACTTC.

This chain joins TRBV15 and TRBJ2-5; tentative D call: TRBD2 (6 bases). Trimming took 4 bases from V and 1 from J, leaving 13 bases between them. The germline gives CDR1 LNHNV, CDR2 YYDKDF (reference sequence). CDR3 length: 15 amino acids. As DNA, the CDR3 is TGTGCCACCAGCACTGGCGGGACGGTCCAAGAGACCCAGTACTTC. It specifies CATSTGGTVQETQYF. Using reference TRBV15 and TRBJ2-5 for the parts outside the CDR3, the full variable domain is DAMVIQNPRYQVTQFGKPVTLSCSQTLNHNVMYWYQQKSSQAPKLLFHYYDKDFNNEADTPDNFQSRRPNTSFCFLDIRSPGLGDTAMYLCATSTGGTVQETQYFGPGTRLLVL.

This clone was found a few times. The chain couples TRBV6-5 to TRBJ1-5; 9 positions agree with TRBD1. CDR1 and CDR2 (germline): MNHEY, SVGAGI. The CDR3 has 15 residues. With V trimmed by 2 bases and J by 5 bases, 4 bases remained unmatched. DNA for the CDR3: TGTGCCAGCAGTTACACTTGGACAGGGGATCAGCCCCAGCATTTT. This encodes CASSYTWTGDQPQHF.

J is TRBJ2-1 and V is TRBV29-1, with D perhaps matching TRBD2 (6 bases). The CDR3 extends over 14 amino acids. Deletions cut 6 bases from V and 6 bases from J, with 18 bases between. In germline, CDR1 is SQVTM, CDR2 ANQGSEA. CDR3 region: CSVLLMGGPNEQFF. CDR3 in DNA: TGCAGCGTCCTTCTTATGGGGGGACCCAATGAGCAGTTCTTC.

V gene TRBV7-8 combines with J gene TRBJ1-4, with 8 bases lining up with TRBD1. V gave up 6 bases and J gave up 7 bases; unmatched junction bases: 16. This CDR3 has 17 residues. In germline, CDR1 is SGHVS, CDR2 FQNEAQ. CDR3 in amino acids: CASSSSQLGTGGEKLFF. CDR3 nucleotide sequence: TGTGCCAGCAGTTCCTCACAACTCGGGACAGGCGGTGAAAAACTGTTTTTT.

This chain joins TRBV28 and TRBJ1-1; no clear D gene. Looked up from germline, CDR1 is MDHEN and CDR2 is SYDVKM. V shed 5 bases and J shed 5 bases, with 15 bases lying between them. This CDR3 is 14 amino acids long. The CDR3 spells CASSATSHNTEAFF. The CDR3 DNA reads as TGTGCCAGCAGTGCCACTTCCCATAATACTGAAGCTTTCTTT.

The chain couples TRBV11-2 to TRBJ1-1; perhaps TRBD1 as D (6 bases). V dropped 0 bases and J dropped 10 bases, with 9 bases sitting between them. The CDR3 spans 12 residues. The germline V gene encodes CDR1 SGHAT and CDR2 FQNNGV. The chain's CDR3 is CASSLDRGTAFF. The CDR3, as DNA: TGTGCCAGCAGCTTAGACAGGGGAACAGCTTTCTTT. Using reference TRBV11-2 and TRBJ1-1 for the parts outside the CDR3, the full variable domain is EAGVAQSPRYKIIEKRQSVAFWCNPISGHATLYWYQQILGQGPKLLIQFQNNGVVDDSQLPKDRFSAERLKGVDSTLKIQPAKLEDSAVYLCASSLDRGTAFFGQGTRLTVV.

The rearrangement joins TRBV20-1 to TRBJ1-2, with D possibly being TRBD1 (6 bases). Between the trimmed V and J ends, which lost 8 bases and 8 bases, there was a span of 15 bases. This CDR3 is built from 11 residues. The germline gives CDR1 DFQATT, CDR2 SNEGSKA (reference sequence). CDR3 sequence (DNA): TGCAGTCAACAGGGATCCGGCGGCTACACCTTC. Amino acid sequence: CSQQGSGGYTF.

The chain links TRBV2 to TRBJ1-5; D call uncertain. The CDR3 runs 15 residues. Germline loops: CDR1 SNHLY, CDR2 FYNNEI. Trimming took off 7 bases at V and 2 bases at J, with 15 bases between the two ends. Here the CDR3 DNA reads TGTGCCAGCACAAGAACTGTGTCGGGCAATCAGCCCCAGCATTTT. Translation gives CASTRTVSGNQPQHF.

The chain employs TRBV4-3 and TRBJ2-1, with TRBD2 matching 8 bases. V gave up 1 base and J gave up 4 bases; unmatched junction bases: 3. CDR3 size: 15 residues. The germline V gene encodes CDR1 LGHNA and CDR2 YSLEER. The CDR3 DNA reads as TGCGCCAGCAGCCAAGTCCGGGAGGGTTACAATGAGCAGTTCTTC. It encodes CASSQVREGYNEQFF.

V is TRBV5-5 and J is TRBJ1-2; the D gene is possibly TRBD1 (6 bases). CDR1 is SGHKS, CDR2 YYEKEE, per germline (reference sequence). The CDR3 contains 16 residues. The ends were cut back, 1 base at V and 4 bases at J, with 17 bases in the middle. Here the CDR3 reads CASSLIPTGKTYGYTF. The CDR3 nucleotides read TGTGCCAGCAGCTTGATACCTACAGGGAAGACCTATGGCTACACCTTC.

The rearrangement joins TRBV19 to TRBJ2-5; D is perhaps TRBD2 (7 bases). The CDR3 has 19 amino acids. Germline V gives CDR1 LNHDA, CDR2 SQIVND (reference sequence). V shed 0 bases and J shed 0 bases, with 20 bases lying between them. Written as DNA, the CDR3 is TGTGCCAGTAGTATAGATCCTGAGGGGGGGCAGAGCAACCAAGAGACCCAGTACTTC. This encodes CASSIDPEGGQSNQETQYF.

This clone came up once. The chain recombines TRBV9 with TRBJ2-7; D is unresolved. V lost 1 base to trimming and J lost 7 bases, with 12 bases between them. CDR1 SGDLS and CDR2 YYNGEE come from the germline V gene. The CDR3 contains 13 residues. CDR3 nucleotide sequence: TGTGCCAGCAGCGTATCCATGACGGAGGAGCAGTACTTC. It translates to CASSVSMTEEQYF.

The chain is built from TRBV5-4 and TRBJ2-2; TRBD2 might be the D (5 bases). The CDR3 covers 14 residues. Germline V gene sequence: CDR1 SGHNT, CDR2 YYREEE (reference sequence). Trimming pared 0 bases from V and 6 bases from J, leaving 9 bases between. CDR3 in amino acids: CASSLAGVPGELFF. CDR3 coding DNA: TGTGCCAGCAGCTTGGCCGGGGTTCCCGGGGAGCTGTTTTTT.

The chain uses TRBV20-1 and TRBJ2-7; no definite D call. This CDR3 has 11 amino acids. The V end lost 1 base, the J end lost 4 bases, and 5 bases lay between the germline ends. The V gene's germline CDR1 is DFQATT and CDR2 SNEGSKA (reference sequence). The CDR3 here is CSARAFYEQYF. Here the CDR3 DNA reads TGCAGTGCTAGAGCCTTTTACGAGCAGTACTTC.

The V call is TRBV2, the J call TRBJ2-1, with 7 bases aligning to TRBD2. The CDR3 is 15 residues long. V shed 1 base and J 7 bases; nucleotides not matched to a gene: 7. Germline V gene lookup returns CDR1 SNHLY and CDR2 FYNNEI. CDR3 sequence reads: CASSEGGLPGNEQFF. CDR3 in DNA: TGTGCCAGCAGTGAAGGGGGACTACCAGGGAATGAGCAGTTCTTC.